The clone carrying this T cell receptor beta chain showed up just once. Its antigen is still unknown. This sample was included in a study of shared clonotypes between healthy human individuals. Overall study results and limits: Generation probabilities were higher for clonotypes shared across all four sorted-subset donors than for unshared ones.

This CDR3 is 19 amino acids long. Germline V gives CDR1 KGHSH, CDR2 LQKENI. V shed 3 bases and J shed 4 bases, with 25 bases lying between them. Naive CD8 isolation took CD45RO-negative cells positively selected for CCR7 and excluded terminally differentiated effector memory CD45RA+ cells. Only in-frame clones appear in the TCRdb table, and some are missing; sequencing was by immunoSEQ multiplex PCR. This sample has about 2.2 million clones, with 90% to 95% found just once. Sequenced sample: naive CD8+ T cells from PBMCs. The receptor was isolated from a man between 18 and 35 years old in good health. Some clones in this sample may be carry-over from other donors' samples. V is TRBV18 and J is TRBJ2-1; D may be TRBD2 (6 bases). CDR3 sequence reads: CASSPSKRGLLPGYNEQFF. CDR3 bases: TGTGCCAGCTCACCGAGCAAAAGGGGACTTTTGCCAGGATACAATGAGCAGTTCTTC.